A single sample is the source of the 11 T cell receptor beta chains below, sequenced in a study of T-cell memory formation after mild COVID-19. TCRdb independently ran MiXCR on the 5' RACE reads; one entry per CDR3 protein. Of under 200,000 distinct CDR3 sequences listed, approximately 10% are singletons. The sample taken for sequencing was PBMCs or a T cell subset sorted from them (not recorded which). These receptors were collected from a man younger than 35 who had mild COVID-19 (a few samples of this study predate the infection). Cell type and time point are not known.

CDR3 in amino acids: CASTSQATNTEAFF. CDR3 DNA sequence: TGTGCCAGCACCTCACAGGCGACGAACACTGAAGCTTTCTTT. This chain uses TRBV14 with TRBJ1-1, with D perhaps TRBD1 (5 bases). Deletions cut 7 bases from V and 1 base from J, with 13 bases between. The CDR3 has 14 amino acids. Germline CDR1 is SGHDN and CDR2 is FVKESK. The whole variable domain, remainder taken from reference TRBV14 and TRBJ1-1, is EAGVTQFPSHSVIEKGQTVTLRCDPISGHDNLYWYRRVMGKEIKFLLHFVKESKQDESGMPNNRFLAERTGGTYSTLKVQPAELEDSGVYFCASTSQATNTEAFFGQGTRLTVV.

This clonotype was counted at least ten times. The rearrangement uses TRBV6-2 or TRBV6-3 and TRBJ2-5; TRBD1 or TRBD2 may be the D gene (5 bases each). Trimming took off 3 bases at V and 2 bases at J, with 10 bases between the two ends. From germline, CDR1 is MNHEY and CDR2 SVGEGT. The CDR3 spans 14 residues. CDR3 bases: TGTGCCAGCAGTTATGGATGGGGGCAAGAGACCCAGTACTTC. Residues: CASSYGWGQETQYF.

This clonotype was recorded many times. The V call is TRBV9, the J call TRBJ1-1; D is unresolved. CDR1 is SGDLS and CDR2 is YYNGEE in the germline V gene. Trimming took 3 bases from V and 3 from J, leaving 12 bases between them. The CDR3 is made up of 14 amino acids. CDR3 sequence (DNA): TGTGCCAGCAGCGCCAGTCGGGCGGACACTGAAGCTTTCTTT. Protein sequence: CASSASRADTEAFF. The whole variable domain, filled in from reference TRBV9 and TRBJ1-1, reads DSGVTQTPKHLITATGQRVTLRCSPRSGDLSVYWYQQSLDQGLQFLIQYYNGEERAKGNILERFSAQQFPDLHSELNLSSLELGDSALYFCASSASRADTEAFFGQGTRLTVV.

This clonotype was counted only a few times. This sequence joins TRBV14 and TRBJ2-2; 11 nucleotides match TRBD1. The length of the CDR3 is 18 residues. Germline V gives CDR1 SGHDN, CDR2 FVKESK. V shed 0 bases, J shed 5 bases, and the junction held 8 bases outside the gene matches. The CDR3 is CASSQDLVRDRGTGELFF. The CDR3, as DNA: TGTGCCAGCAGCCAAGACCTCGTCCGGGACAGGGGGACCGGGGAGCTGTTTTTT.

This chain links TRBV2 with TRBJ2-5; 7 bases are shared with TRBD1. The CDR3 sequence is 16 residues long. The V segment lost 2 bases and the J segment 2 bases; nucleotides outside the gene matches: 8. From germline, CDR1 is SNHLY and CDR2 FYNNEI. The CDR3 region is CASSEKGRGFQETQYF. The CDR3 DNA sequence: TGTGCCAGCAGTGAAAAGGGCAGGGGGTTTCAAGAGACCCAGTACTTC. Looking up the rest from reference TRBV2 and TRBJ2-5 gives the full variable domain: EPEVTQTPSHQVTQMGQEVILRCVPISNHLYFYWYRQILGQKVEFLVSFYNNEISEKSEIFDDQFSVERPDGSNFTLKIRSTKLEDSAMYFCASSEKGRGFQETQYFGPGTRLLVL.

This chain joins TRBV6-6 and TRBJ1-6; 8 nucleotides match TRBD1. V was clipped by 5 bases and J by 0 bases; unmatched bases: 3. CDR1 MNHNY and CDR2 SVGAGI come from the germline V gene (reference sequence). The CDR3 contains 16 residues. The CDR3 spells CASSGTGSSYNSPLHF. CDR3 sequence (DNA): TGTGCCAGCAGTGGGACAGGCAGCTCCTATAATTCACCCCTCCACTTT.

This clonotype was observed a handful of times. The chain links TRBV15 to TRBJ2-3; D gene uncertain. The CDR3 is 14 amino acids. Germline CDR1 reads LNHNV; CDR2 reads YYDKDF (reference sequence). The ends were cut back, 1 base at V and 6 bases at J, with 11 bases in the middle. CDR3 nucleotides: TGTGCCACCAGCAGAGGCTTGACGAGGGATACGCAGTATTTT. This translates into CATSRGLTRDTQYF.

The rearrangement uses TRBV5-1 and TRBJ1-1; TRBD1 matches at 9 bases. This CDR3 has 15 residues. The germline gives CDR1 SGHRS, CDR2 YFSETQ. Trimming removed 4 bases from V and 3 bases from J; junction bases left unmatched: 7. The CDR3 DNA sequence: TGCGCCAGCAGCGATCCGGGACAGGGCGACACTGAAGCTTTCTTT. This gives the protein CASSDPGQGDTEAFF.

This clonotype was recorded many times. This chain joins TRBV6-5 and TRBJ2-2; TRBD1 is a possible D gene (5 bases). The V and J ends lost 7 bases and 5 bases respectively, with 14 bases between them. The CDR3 spans 14 residues. Germline CDR1 MNHEY, CDR2 SVGAGI. CDR3 nucleotides: TGTGCCAGCACCCAGGGTGGGTCGACCGGGGAGCTGTTTTTT. This sequence encodes CASTQGGSTGELFF.

This clonotype was seen more than once but under ten times. The chain employs TRBV7-2 and TRBJ1-1; perhaps TRBD1 as D (6 bases). Germline CDR1 SGHTA, CDR2 FQGNSA. Trimming pared 5 bases from V and 6 bases from J, leaving 16 bases between. This CDR3 region has 14 residues. CDR3 in amino acids: CASSTRRGAPEAFF. The CDR3 DNA reads as TGTGCCAGCAGCACCCGTCGGGGGGCCCCTGAAGCTTTCTTT.

This chain connects TRBV7-8 to TRBJ1-4; unclear D gene. The CDR3 runs to 15 residues. Trimming left V 5 bases short and J 8 bases short, with 18 bases between. Germline V gene lookup returns CDR1 SGHVS and CDR2 FQNEAQ. The CDR3 DNA follows: TGTGCCAGCAGCGGCCCGTACCGCGGTGGGGAAAAACTGTTTTTT. As protein: CASSGPYRGGEKLFF.